The 15 T cell receptor beta chains presented below share a single source sample, sequenced in a study of blood T cell repertoires in COVID-19. Generated by immunoSEQ multiplex PCR, the TCRdb table keeps only in-frame clones and is missing some. The table includes tens of thousands of clones, roughly 80% detected once. The sequenced material came from peripheral blood. The receptors derive from a man aged 70 or older with COVID-19, enrolled during active disease.

This clone was observed a single time. This chain uses TRBV6-6 with TRBJ1-1; D unclear. CDR3 length: 13 amino acids. Germline loops: CDR1 MNHNY, CDR2 SVGAGI (reference sequence). Trimming cost V 5 bases and J 1 base, with 8 bases left between them. The CDR3 here is CASSLRQNTEAFF. As DNA, the CDR3 is TGTGCCAGCAGTCTTCGACAGAACACTGAAGCTTTCTTT.

J is TRBJ1-2 and V is TRBV5-4; D might be TRBD1 (5 bases). Germline-derived CDR1 and CDR2 are SGHNT and YYREEE (reference sequence). V dropped 4 bases and J dropped 8 bases, with 15 bases sitting between them. The CDR3 loop spans 13 amino acids. The CDR3 bases are TGTGCCAGCAGCGACACCCAGGGAAGGGGCTACACCTTC. As protein: CASSDTQGRGYTF.

This clone occurred a few times. V and J are TRBV5-4 and TRBJ1-3, with 7 bases identical to TRBD1. The J segment lost 0 bases and the V segment lost 6 bases, leaving 6 bases of the junction unmatched. This CDR3 spans 15 amino acids. CDR1 SGHNT and CDR2 YYREEE come from the germline V gene (reference sequence). CDR3 in amino acids: CASTRQGSSGNTIYF. Here the CDR3 DNA reads TGTGCCAGCACACGACAGGGAAGCTCTGGAAACACCATATATTTT.

The gene calls are TRBV7-2 and TRBJ1-1, with 7 positions matching TRBD1. The V and J ends lost 5 bases and 2 bases, in that order; junction bases with no gene match: 8. The CDR3 covers 15 residues. Germline V gives CDR1 SGHTA, CDR2 FQGNSA. For the CDR3, the DNA is TGTGCCAGCAGCCTACAGGGGTCGGGAAACACTGAAGCTTTCTTT. Amino acid sequence: CASSLQGSGNTEAFF.

The chain joins TRBV11-2 to TRBJ2-7, with a possible D match to TRBD1 (5 bases). The CDR3 spans 15 residues. V gave up 3 bases and J gave up 6 bases, with 18 bases separating them. The germline CDR1 and CDR2 sequences are SGHAT and FQNNGV. CDR3 region: CASSLYQGLVVEQYF. For the CDR3, the DNA is TGTGCCAGCAGCTTGTACCAGGGCTTAGTTGTCGAGCAGTACTTC.

This chain uses TRBV6-5 with TRBJ1-4, with 7 bases matching TRBD1. The germline V gene has CDR1 MNHEY and CDR2 SVGAGI. The CDR3 is 14 amino acids. V lost 6 bases to trimming and J lost 8 bases; unmatched junction nucleotides: 9. The CDR3 DNA is TGTGCCAGCAGGACGAGGGGGCCAGAGGAAAAACTGTTTTTT. As protein: CASRTRGPEEKLFF.

The chain combines TRBV10-3 with TRBJ1-1; D is undetermined. V dropped 11 bases and J dropped 3 bases, with 7 bases sitting between them. Germline CDR1 and CDR2: ENHRY and SYGVKD. CDR3 length: 10 residues. The CDR3 DNA reads as TGTGCCCGAGGCGACACTGAAGCTTTCTTT. Its protein product is CARGDTEAFF.

The chain carries TRBV6-5 and TRBJ2-7; weak D call: TRBD2 (6 bases). Germline V lookup: CDR1 MNHEY, CDR2 SVGAGI. This CDR3 is built from 15 residues. Trimming removed 8 bases at V and 1 base at J, with 18 bases between. CDR3 sequence (DNA): TGTGCCAGCCAAAGCTCTAGCGCCCCGTCCTACGAGCAGTACTTC. It codes for CASQSSSAPSYEQYF.

The chain has TRBV9 and TRBJ2-3; TRBD1 matches at 9 bases. This CDR3 contains 15 residues. Germline V gene lookup returns CDR1 SGDLS and CDR2 YYNGEE. Trimming took 3 bases from V and 3 from J; bases not matched to a gene: 5. CDR3 loop: CASSGRDRATDTQYF. In DNA, the CDR3 is TGTGCCAGCAGCGGGAGGGACAGGGCGACAGATACGCAGTATTTT.

The chain is built from TRBV30 and TRBJ1-1; the D is unclear. The CDR3 runs to 13 residues. CDR1 is GTSNPN, CDR2 SVGIG, per germline (reference sequence). Trimming took off 0 bases at V and 0 bases at J, with 5 bases between the two ends. CDR3 sequence: CAWSVQLNTEAFF. CDR3 coding DNA: TGTGCCTGGAGTGTACAACTGAACACTGAAGCTTTCTTT.

The V and J genes are TRBV5-4 and TRBJ1-1, with a weak D call TRBD1 (6 bases). V lost 2 bases, J lost 5 bases, and 13 bases lay in between. This CDR3 is 14 amino acids long. CDR1 and CDR2 from the germline V gene are SGHNT and YYREEE (reference sequence). CDR3 sequence reads: CASSLQGIRTEAFF. The DNA of the CDR3 is TGTGCCAGCAGCTTACAGGGAATTCGGACTGAAGCTTTCTTT.

The chain employs TRBV12-3 or TRBV12-4 and TRBJ2-1; D not resolved. V was shortened by 5 bases and J by 7 bases, with 6 bases between the two germline ends. This CDR3 is 11 amino acids long. The CDR3 loop reads CASSPKNEQFF. For the CDR3, the DNA is TGTGCCAGCAGTCCTAAGAATGAGCAGTTCTTC.

This clone appeared a single time. V is TRBV18 and J is TRBJ1-4; D is perhaps TRBD1 (5 bases). The CDR3 sequence is 15 residues long. Per the germline V gene, CDR1 is KGHSH and CDR2 is LQKENI. V lost 2 bases and J 2 bases, leaving 9 bases between the germline ends. As DNA, the CDR3 is TGTGCCAGCTCACCAAGTGGGGCCACTAATGAAAAACTGTTTTTT. This codes for CASSPSGATNEKLFF.

The CDR3 sequence: CASNTGYRLAGGLYNEQFF. The CDR3 DNA reads as TGCGCCAGCAACACGGGGTACCGACTAGCGGGGGGCCTTTACAATGAGCAGTTCTTC. The rearrangement uses TRBV4-1 and TRBJ2-1; 13 bases agree with TRBD2. From germline, CDR1 is MGHRA and CDR2 YSYEKL. The J segment lost 4 bases and the V segment lost 7 bases, leaving 16 bases of the junction unmatched. CDR3 length: 19 residues.

This chain joins TRBV18 and TRBJ1-6, with 11 bases lining up with TRBD1. Germline V gene sequence: CDR1 KGHSH, CDR2 LQKENI. The CDR3 sequence is 15 residues long. J gave up 9 bases and V 0 bases, and 1 base lay outside the gene matches. CDR3 region: CASSPPDRGLSPLHF. The CDR3 DNA is TGTGCCAGCTCACCACCGGACAGGGGGCTTTCACCCCTCCACTTT.